The present T cell receptor beta chain was sequenced within a study of cytomegalovirus exposure and HLA in healthy donors. Study-wide points: Cytomegalovirus association was listed for 164 TCR beta chains.

CDR3 length: 14 amino acids. Trimming removed 8 bases from V and 4 bases from J; junction bases left unmatched: 10. Germline CDR1 MNHNS, CDR2 SASEGT. Of note for this clone: Its antigen is unidentified.

PCR was performed using 60 Vbeta and 13 Jbeta primers. Produced via immunoSEQ multiplex PCR; TCRdb's table is partial and in-frame only. Here the sample table reports 100,000 to 150,000 clones. The chain links TRBV6-1 to TRBJ1-1; TRBD1 matches 7 bases. The sample comprised PBMCs. The sequence came from a man aged 35-49 years in good health and CMV-seronegative. The CDR3 region is CASQTGVGGTEAFF. The CDR3 DNA is TGTGCCAGCCAAACAGGGGTTGGAGGCACTGAAGCTTTCTTT.